This T cell receptor (beta chain) is from a study of neoadjuvant anti-PD-1 for oral cavity cancer. Study context: Before surgery, most patients got three to four biweekly 3 mg/kg nivolumab doses. Non-progressing patients received a fourth nivolumab dose near day 43, then surgery on days 50-56.

The CDR3 loop spans 17 amino acids. Trimming left V 7 bases short and J 5 bases short, with 23 bases between. Germline CDR1 is LNHDA and CDR2 is SQIVND (reference sequence). Time point defined: after neoadjuvant nivolumab, at surgical resection. Analysis of PBMCs was direct, with no culture step. In this sample, this clone turned up a few times. TCRdb's table, derived via immunoSEQ multiplex PCR, lists solely in-frame clones and lacks some. The sample has about 9,600 clones; 60% to 80% are singletons. Here the sequenced sample was PBMCs, taken after nivolumab (anti-PD-1) treatment. The clonotype comes from a person aged 35-79 years with oral cavity squamous cell carcinoma. The V call is TRBV19, the J call TRBJ1-4; possibly TRBD1 for D (6 bases). The CDR3 region is CASTPDRTGGLNEKLFF. Written as DNA, the CDR3 is TGTGCCAGTACTCCAGATCGAACGGGGGGCCTCAATGAAAAACTGTTTTTT. The whole variable domain, filled in from reference TRBV19 and TRBJ1-4, reads DGGITQSPKYLFRKEGQNVTLSCEQNLNHDAMYWYRQDPGQGLRLIYYSQIVNDFQKGDIAEGYSVSREKKESFPLTVTSAQKNPTAFYLCASTPDRTGGLNEKLFFGSGTQLSVL.